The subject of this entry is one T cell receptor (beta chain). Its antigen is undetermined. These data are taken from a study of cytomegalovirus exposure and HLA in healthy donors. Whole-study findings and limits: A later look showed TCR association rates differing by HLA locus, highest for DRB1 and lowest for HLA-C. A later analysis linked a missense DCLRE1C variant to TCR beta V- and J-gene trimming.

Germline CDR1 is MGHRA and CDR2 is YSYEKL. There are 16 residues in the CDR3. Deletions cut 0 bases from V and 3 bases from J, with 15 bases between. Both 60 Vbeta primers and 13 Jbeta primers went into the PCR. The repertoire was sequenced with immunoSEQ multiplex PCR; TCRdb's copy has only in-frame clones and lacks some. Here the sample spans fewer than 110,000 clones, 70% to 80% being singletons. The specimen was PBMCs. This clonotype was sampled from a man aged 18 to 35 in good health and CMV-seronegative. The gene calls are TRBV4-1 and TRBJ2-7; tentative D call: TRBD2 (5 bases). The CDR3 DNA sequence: TGCGCCAGCAGCCAAGACCTGGACTCCTCCGACTACGAGCAGTACTTC. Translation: CASSQDLDSSDYEQYF.